The next 8 T cell receptor beta chains were all read from a single sample in a study of blood T cell repertoires in COVID-19 (dated by TCRdb to the early 2020s). To prepare the library, the immunoSEQ multiplex PCR assay was applied. Sourced from immuneACCESS, this table was stored by TCRdb with only in-frame sequences that have V and J called. A share of the clones is absent; for the studies checked, an unresolved V gene accounts for under half, and the remainder has no known explanation. Across this sample there are about 220,000 clones, with 70% to 90% seen only once. Of the sample, more than 2% falls within the top ten clones. Sequencing was performed on peripheral blood. The receptors originated from an older woman with COVID-19, enrolled during active disease.

V gene TRBV11-2 combines with J gene TRBJ2-7, with unresolved D. The CDR3 consists of 15 residues. Trimming pared 1 base from V and 0 bases from J, leaving 10 bases between. Germline V gene lookup returns CDR1 SGHAT and CDR2 FQNNGV. This chain's CDR3 is CASSLVRRNSYEQYF. In nucleotides, the CDR3 is TGTGCCAGCAGCTTAGTCAGGCGTAACTCCTACGAGCAGTACTTC.

The chain employs TRBV2 and TRBJ1-5, with TRBD1 as a possible D gene (5 bases). CDR3 length equals 13 residues. The germline V gene has CDR1 SNHLY and CDR2 FYNNEI. The germline V and J ends were trimmed by 6 bases and 0 bases, with 6 bases remaining between them. CDR3 protein: CASRGASNQPQHF. In nucleotides, the CDR3 is TGTGCCAGCAGAGGGGCTAGCAATCAGCCCCAGCATTTT.

The chain employs TRBV19 and TRBJ1-1, with D hard to call. Germline V lookup: CDR1 LNHDA, CDR2 SQIVND (reference sequence). Between the trimmed V and J ends, which lost 7 bases and 5 bases, there was a span of 14 bases. The length of the CDR3 is 13 residues. Here the CDR3 reads CASKRKPETEAFF. CDR3 sequence (DNA): TGTGCCAGTAAAAGGAAACCGGAGACTGAAGCTTTCTTT.

This chain joins TRBV3-1 (or the pseudogene TRBV3-2) and TRBJ1-4; D call uncertain. V was shortened by 1 base and J by 3 bases, with 12 bases between the two germline ends. Germline V CDR1 and CDR2: LGHDT, YNNKEL (reference sequence). This CDR3 spans 16 amino acids. CDR3 residues: CASSQGGVAPNEKLFF. The CDR3 DNA follows: TGTGCCAGCAGCCAAGGTGGAGTCGCCCCTAATGAAAAACTGTTTTTT.

The CDR3 nucleotides read TGTGCCAGCAGCTTACTGCGGGGCCCGGGGGGGAACACTGAAGCTTTCTTT. Residues: CASSLLRGPGGNTEAFF. J is TRBJ1-1 and V is TRBV7-9; a weak D match, TRBD1 (5 bases). The CDR3 sequence is 17 residues long. The ends were cut back, 2 bases at V and 1 base at J, with 17 bases in the middle. Germline V gives CDR1 SEHNR, CDR2 FQNEAQ (reference sequence).

The chain links TRBV19 to TRBJ1-3; 8 positions agree with TRBD1. This CDR3 has 14 amino acids. Germline values: CDR1 LNHDA, CDR2 SQIVND (reference sequence). Unmatched junction bases numbered 4, after V lost 6 bases and J lost 3 bases. The CDR3 sequence: CASRTGTGGNTIYF. CDR3 coding DNA: TGTGCCAGTAGGACCGGGACAGGTGGAAACACCATATATTTT. Looking up the rest from reference TRBV19 and TRBJ1-3 gives the full variable domain: DGGITQSPKYLFRKEGQNVTLSCEQNLNHDAMYWYRQDPGQGLRLIYYSQIVNDFQKGDIAEGYSVSREKKESFPLTVTSAQKNPTAFYLCASRTGTGGNTIYFGEGSWLTVV.

This clone was detected a few times. The chain joins TRBV21-1 to TRBJ1-2; TRBD1 was called by the table and not checked on the DNA. TRBV21-1 counts as a pseudogene. CDR3 length equals 15 residues. The DNA of the CDR3 is TGTGCCAGCAGCAAAGTGGGCCCTCTCAACTATGGCTACACCTTC. The encoded protein is CASSKVGPLNYGYTF.

This chain uses TRBV12-3 or TRBV12-4 with TRBJ1-1; D is ambiguous. Between the trimmed V and J ends, which lost 3 bases and 0 bases, there was a span of 5 bases. This CDR3 is built from 13 residues. CDR3 in amino acids: CASSFALNTEAFF. In nucleotides, the CDR3 is TGTGCCAGCAGTTTTGCGCTGAACACTGAAGCTTTCTTT.